This entry describes one T cell receptor beta chain. Its specific antigen is unknown. No much larger clonotype is one base removed from it; base qualities were not supplied. Peripheral blood and lesional scalp punch biopsies were obtained from patients with alopecia areata. PBMCs were separated by density centrifugation and stained for CD3, CD4 and CD8, after which CD4+ and CD8+ T cells were sorted on a FACSAria. Alopecia areata patients who were not treated were recruited through a multicenter biomarker study. Blood CD8+ T cells from about 5 biomarker-study patients were further sorted into NKG2D-low and NKG2D-high fractions. The record originates from a study of CD8+ T cells in alopecia areata (dated by TCRdb to 2017 to 2018). For context, the study as a whole: To study T cell clonal expansion in alopecia areata, the researchers applied high-throughput TCRbeta sequencing to both the C3H/HeJ mouse model and human patients. Human TCRbeta sequencing covered scalp tissue and sorted CD4+ and CD8+ peripheral blood T cells from patchy and totalis/universalis alopecia areata patients and healthy controls. Clonality in the scalp was compared among normal scalp (n=4), patchy alopecia areata scalp (n=8), and alopecia totalis/universalis scalp (n=8). RNA was extracted with the PAXgene miRNA kit for fixed scalp, the miRNeasy kit for PBMCs, and the RNeasy kit for mouse skin. TCRbeta CDR3 regions were amplified by immunoSEQ multiplex PCR with 35 Vbeta forward and 13 Jbeta reverse primers.

The library was generated by the immunoSEQ multiplex PCR assay. RNA was extracted from all samples and reverse transcribed into cDNA as template for TCR sequencing. SuperScript III was used for first-strand cDNA synthesis, primed with a 2:1 mix of oligo-dT and random hexamers. A synthetic immune receptor repertoire was used to measure amplification bias, and any remaining bias was corrected computationally. The published analysis was carried out like this. Raw reads were preprocessed to remove errors, and CDR3 was defined according to IMGT conventions as the region from the conserved cysteine to phenylalanine. Clonality was calculated as 1 minus Shannon entropy normalized by log2 of the number of productive unique TCRs. Whether scalp clones were CD4 or CD8 was inferred by matching scalp TCRbeta sequences against CD4 and CD8 repertoires sorted from blood. The clones in this table, taken by TCRdb from immuneACCESS, are in-frame only. Not every clone is retained; where verified, under half of the shortfall comes from an unresolved V gene, and the cause of the rest is unknown. V, J and clone size derive from that table, while D and trimming were established from the DNA sequence. The sample table shows approximately 99,000 clones, and 45% to 60% are seen once. The ten biggest clones cover around a quarter of the sample.

Results the study describes overall, beyond this receptor: Unlike mouse skin, where gammadelta T cells dominate, normal human skin contains resident alphabeta T cells that get sequenced too, which complicates analysis of the scalp TCR repertoire. TCR sequences shared between patients were less clear than in mice, possibly partly because of HLA diversity in the patient population. Compared with normal scalp, lesional scalp had higher clonality and more expanded CD8+ clones, particularly in alopecia totalis/universalis, a pattern that suggests antigenic drive.

Sequencing was performed on NKG2D-low CD8+ T cells sorted from blood. This sample's cell subset or site label indicates: sorted CD8+ NKG2D-low blood T cells. The origin of this receptor is a human donor with alopecia areata.

The DNA reads TGCGCCAGCAGTCAATCTTCCGGGGCCTTCGCCTACGAGCAGTACTTC. Translated, it reads CASSQSSGAFAYEQYF. The sequence is built from TRBV4-1 and TRBJ2-7; the D element might be TRBD1 or TRBD2, as each aligns at 5 bases. Sequences MGHRA (CDR1) and YSYEKL (CDR2) are obtained from the germline V gene. The CDR3 contains 16 residues, cysteine and phenylalanine counted. Here the CDR3 DNA is all that survives: 48 bases in frame from base 1. V was cut back by 6 bases and J by 2 bases, leaving a gap of 20 bases between them.